This TCR beta chain was identified during a study of metastatic and nonmetastatic thyroid tumors. This clone was seen more than once but under ten times. TCRdb re-called the PCR reads with MiXCR. The sample holds about 69,000 clones; over 12% are singletons and the top ten take over 6%. With V trimmed by 3 bases and J by 1 base, 4 bases remained unmatched. This CDR3 is 16 amino acids long. Thyroid surgery took place with no prior treatment in any patient. Sequencing was performed on blood. The chain employs TRBV12-3 or TRBV12-4 and TRBJ2-7, with TRBD2 matching over 12 bases. This receptor was identified in a male donor with papillary thyroid cancer or a benign thyroid nodule (not recorded which). Some clones in this sample may be carry-over from other donors' samples. CDR3 residues: CASSFTSGGWSYEQYF. The CDR3 DNA sequence: TGTGCCAGCAGTTTTACTAGCGGGGGGTGGTCCTACGAGCAGTACTTC.